The 8 T cell receptor beta chains reported below all come from one sample, sequenced in a study of regulatory T cells in long-lasting Graves disease. Building of the TCR beta libraries involved iRepertoire HTBI primers and Arm-PCR of CDR3 regions. From the multiplex PCR reads, TCRdb called clonotypes with MiXCR, one entry per CDR3 protein. The sample lists about 430,000 distinct CDR3 sequences, 15% seen once, with approximately 7.8% in the top ten. Time point indicated: newly diagnosed GD, antithyroid drugs for less than 3 months. From RNA extracted from PBMCs, the TCR library was made. The same data also contributed to another study, on T cells in Graves' hyperthyroidism and ophthalmopathy.

Sequenced here: peripheral blood mononuclear cells (PBMCs), sampled at new diagnosis, from a patient treated with antithyroid drugs. Receptors were obtained from a woman aged 40 to 50 with Graves disease.

In its sample, this clonotype was seen a few times. The chain is built from TRBV19 and TRBJ1-5, with 7 bases matching TRBD1. CDR1 and CDR2 (germline): LNHDA, SQIVND (reference sequence). This CDR3 is built from 16 residues. V gave up 7 bases and J gave up 4 bases; unmatched junction bases: 13. CDR3 nucleotides: TGTGCCAGTACCCCCGGGACAGCGGCTCTTAATCAGCCCCAGCATTTT. Translation: CASTPGTAALNQPQHF.

This clonotype was seen ten or more times. The CDR3 DNA follows: TGCAGTGCTAGTCCACTAGGGAGCGGATTTCAAGAGACCCAGTACTTC. Translation gives CSASPLGSGFQETQYF. The chain joins TRBV20-1 to TRBJ2-5; D is perhaps TRBD2 (5 bases). The CDR3 sequence is 16 residues long. V was clipped by 3 bases and J by 2 bases, with 19 bases between them. The germline V gene has CDR1 DFQATT and CDR2 SNEGSKA (reference sequence).

This clonotype has at least ten counts. The chain carries TRBV15 and TRBJ1-3; D uncertain. The CDR3 consists of 16 residues. Germline V gene data show CDR1 as LNHNV and CDR2 as YYDKDF (reference sequence). Between the trimmed V and J ends, which lost 0 bases and 2 bases, there was a span of 11 bases. CDR3: CATSREGRKAGNTIYF. CDR3 coding DNA: TGTGCCACCAGCAGAGAGGGGAGAAAAGCTGGAAACACCATATATTTT.

This clonotype was seen at least ten times. The V gene is TRBV6-5, the J gene TRBJ2-1; perhaps D is TRBD1 or TRBD2 (5 bases each). Trimming shortened V by 2 bases and J by 11 bases, and 16 bases separated the two germline ends. The CDR3 totals 14 residues. The V gene's germline CDR1 is MNHEY and CDR2 SVGAGI. CDR3 amino acids: CASSYGRGPRQQFF. The CDR3 bases are TGTGCCAGCAGTTACGGAAGGGGACCAAGACAGCAGTTCTTC.

The chain has TRBV19 and TRBJ2-3; D might be TRBD2 (6 bases). V dropped 1 base and J dropped 5 bases, with 7 bases sitting between them. Germline-derived CDR1 and CDR2 are LNHDA and SQIVND (reference sequence). The CDR3 totals 13 residues. The CDR3, as DNA: TGTGCCAGTAGTATAGTCGGGGGAGATACGCAGTATTTT. Its translation is CASSIVGGDTQYF.

The chain recombines TRBV9 with TRBJ2-7, with 9 bases aligning to TRBD2. The J segment lost 1 base and the V segment lost 0 bases, leaving 5 bases of the junction unmatched. Germline V lookup: CDR1 SGDLS, CDR2 YYNGEE. The CDR3 runs to 16 residues. The CDR3 DNA is TGTGCCAGCAGCGTAGAACCTAGCGGGACGTCCTACGAGCAGTACTTC. Its protein product is CASSVEPSGTSYEQYF. Supplemented by reference TRBV9 and TRBJ2-7, the full variable domain reads DSGVTQTPKHLITATGQRVTLRCSPRSGDLSVYWYQQSLDQGLQFLIQYYNGEERAKGNILERFSAQQFPDLHSELNLSSLELGDSALYFCASSVEPSGTSYEQYFGPGTRLTVT.

At least ten counts were recorded for this clonotype. The chain couples TRBV27 to TRBJ1-1; D uncertain. The CDR3 is made up of 16 amino acids. Germline CDR1 is MNHEY and CDR2 is SMNVEV (reference sequence). Trimming left V 1 base short and J 6 bases short, with 18 bases between. This CDR3 reads CASSLWYKTSWAEAFF. The CDR3 bases are TGTGCCAGCAGTTTATGGTATAAGACAAGCTGGGCTGAAGCTTTCTTT.

The chain links TRBV20-1 to TRBJ2-4, with 7 bases aligning to TRBD2. With V trimmed by 0 bases and J by 11 bases, 4 bases remained unmatched. The CDR3 is made up of 12 amino acids. Looked up from germline, CDR1 is DFQATT and CDR2 is SNEGSKA (reference sequence). CDR3 sequence (DNA): TGCAGTGCTAGAGATAGTGGGGGGGTTCAGTACTTC. Translated: CSARDSGGVQYF.